What follows describes a single T cell receptor beta chain. The sample comes from a study of blood T cells in healthy people across ages. CDR1 and CDR2 (germline): SGDLS, YYNGEE. Trimming shortened V by 0 bases and J by 4 bases, and 20 bases separated the two germline ends. There are 17 residues in the CDR3. A second PCR, run for about 6 to 11 cycles, used a sample-barcoded 5' primer plus a J-beta primer mix. A template-switch adaptor that had 12 random nucleotides put a tag on each cDNA molecule. From the 5' RACE reads, TCRdb called clonotypes with MiXCR, one entry per CDR3 protein. The sample consists of 450,000 to 650,000 distinct CDR3 sequences, nearly 25% of them appearing once. This sample also appeared in a second study, on T cells of mothers and their children.

Sequencing was done on a sample of blood. This sequence joins TRBV9 and TRBJ2-7, with a possible D match to TRBD1 (6 bases). This clonotype was obtained from a boy between 5 and 17 years old in good health. This CDR3 is CASSVVNLIDRRYEQYF. The DNA of the CDR3 is TGTGCCAGCAGCGTAGTAAACTTGATTGACAGGAGATACGAGCAGTACTTC.